A few counts support the clone carrying this TCR beta chain. What it binds is not known. The entry originates in a study of beta chain features in type 1 diabetes. General study points: Shorter TCRB CDR3s, moderately but significantly so, marked every one of the four CD4+ subsets in Type 1 diabetes patients.

Germline V gene data show CDR1 as MGHDK and CDR2 as SYGVNS. The J segment lost 3 bases and the V segment lost 3 bases, leaving 4 bases of the junction unmatched. CDR3 length: 14 residues. Investigators reverse transcribed all isolated RNA, so they sequenced expressed TCRB transcripts. Sequenced by immunoSEQ multiplex PCR; TCRdb stores in-frame clones only, minus some. Of about 620,000 clones listed, around 15% were seen once; the top ten hold 0.09% to 0.095%. V usage is TRBV25-1 and J usage is TRBJ2-7; 8 bases are a match to TRBD1. The specimen was naive CD4+ T cells from blood. The receptor was isolated from a young man in good health. The CDR3 loop is CASSDLDRGYEQYF. CDR3 bases: TGTGCCAGCAGTGACCTCGACAGGGGCTACGAGCAGTACTTC.